This T cell receptor beta chain is drawn from a study of blood T cell repertoires in COVID-19. Patients from Seattle were sampled longitudinally, starting during active infection. In the original processing: Amplified reference gene primers provided the basis for estimating nucleated cell counts. Clones were read by immunoSEQ multiplex PCR, and TCRdb kept only the in-frame ones, dropping some. V, J and clone size are those of that table, while D and trimming were read from the DNA. The table includes 160,000 or so clones, about four fifths detected once. The CDR3 is made up of 15 amino acids. Germline CDR1 and CDR2: LNHDA and SQIVND (reference sequence). Trimming stripped 7 bases from V and 9 bases from J, with 19 bases between. The table lists this clone with a few counts.

Sequences were obtained from peripheral blood. The rearrangement joins TRBV19 to TRBJ1-6; possibly TRBD1 for D (5 bases). This receptor was taken from a woman in her sixties or seventies with COVID-19, enrolled during active disease. The CDR3 loop reads CASMQGRQLSSPLHF. The CDR3 DNA sequence: TGTGCCAGTATGCAAGGACGACAGCTAAGTTCACCCCTCCACTTT.